This T cell receptor (beta chain) was identified in a study of T cells after yellow fever vaccination. Background on the study: In the case of low-cell-number fractions, SMART-Seq v4 Ultra Low Input was used for preparation. Overall study findings and caveats: Subsequent booster samples again held most clones from primary vaccination (around 96% CD4, about 90% CD8).

This clonotype came up many times. Its target is unknown. This CDR3 is 13 amino acids long. V was trimmed by 6 bases and J by 6 bases, leaving 12 bases between them. A process of 5'RACE template switching, which added a universal primer site and UMIs, was used to make TCR cDNA. One entry per CDR3 protein, called by TCRdb with MiXCR from the 5' RACE reads. The data show about 160,000 distinct CDR3 sequences, with 6.5% to 8.5% seen just once and under 3% held by the top ten. The clonotype was recovered from a man between 18 and 29 years old who received the YFV17D yellow fever vaccine. J is TRBJ2-1 and V is TRBV12-3 or TRBV12-4, with a weak D call TRBD1 (6 bases). Here the sequenced sample was CD4+ T cells sorted from PBMCs, taken about 5 days after the first yellow fever vaccination. The CDR3 DNA follows: TGTGCCAGCAGCCCTGGGACAATCAATGAGCAGTTCTTC. It codes for CASSPGTINEQFF.